The 8 T cell receptor beta chains given below trace back to one sample, sequenced in a study of blood T cell repertoires in COVID-19. Libraries were prepared by immunoSEQ multiplex PCR; TCRdb keeps only in-frame clonotypes and omits some of them. This table holds hundreds of thousands of clones, about nine tenths found once. Sequencing was done on a sample of peripheral blood. The receptors derive from a woman under 40 with active or convalescent COVID-19.

The rearrangement links TRBV18 to TRBJ1-5; 7 positions match TRBD1. Trimming removed 1 base from V and 5 bases from J; junction bases left unmatched: 5. The V gene's germline CDR1 is KGHSH and CDR2 LQKENI. This CDR3 is 15 amino acids long. The CDR3 bases are TGTGCCAGCTCACCACTTACCGGGACAGATCAGCCCCAGCATTTT. It encodes CASSPLTGTDQPQHF.

The genes are TRBV9 and TRBJ2-1; 8 bases agree with TRBD2. Per the germline V gene, CDR1 is SGDLS and CDR2 is YYNGEE. With V trimmed by 0 bases and J by 7 bases, 15 bases remained unmatched. CDR3 size: 18 residues. The CDR3 DNA follows: TGTGCCAGCAGCGTAGAGTCCAGGTCTAGCGGGTTCCTTAATGAGCAGTTCTTC. The encoded protein is CASSVESRSSGFLNEQFF.

The rearrangement links TRBV4-1 to TRBJ2-2, with D possibly being TRBD1 (5 bases). Trimming took 2 bases from V and 2 from J, leaving 12 bases between them. CDR1 is MGHRA, CDR2 YSYEKL, per germline. The CDR3 length is 16 residues. In DNA, the CDR3 is TGCGCCAGCAGCCAAAAGCCACAGGCTAACACCGGGGAGCTGTTTTTT. Translated, it gives CASSQKPQANTGELFF.

V usage is TRBV18 and J usage is TRBJ2-2, with TRBD1 matching over 10 bases. With V trimmed by 0 bases and J by 7 bases, 8 bases remained unmatched. Germline V gene lookup returns CDR1 KGHSH and CDR2 LQKENI. This CDR3 has 17 amino acids. CDR3 region: CASSPPFGQGVVGELFF. CDR3 nucleotide sequence: TGTGCCAGCTCACCACCTTTCGGACAGGGGGTTGTCGGGGAGCTGTTTTTT.

This chain connects TRBV2 to TRBJ2-7; 13 bases fit TRBD2. Trimming took 2 bases from V and 5 from J; bases not matched to a gene: 9. Germline CDR1 and CDR2: SNHLY and FYNNEI. This CDR3 has 17 residues. CDR3 sequence: CASSELRTSGGAHEQYF. In nucleotides, the CDR3 is TGTGCCAGCAGTGAATTACGCACTAGCGGGGGGGCTCACGAGCAGTACTTC.

The chain employs TRBV5-1 and TRBJ2-5; D gene unclear. The CDR3 extends over 12 amino acids. Germline V CDR1 and CDR2: SGHRS, YFSETQ. Trimming removed 6 bases from V and 2 bases from J, with 8 bases in between. CDR3 in amino acids: CASTGLQETQYF. The CDR3 nucleotides are TGCGCCAGCACCGGTCTTCAAGAGACCCAGTACTTC. Looking up the rest from reference TRBV5-1 and TRBJ2-5 gives the full variable domain: KAGVTQTPRYLIKTRGQQVTLSCSPISGHRSVSWYQQTPGQGLQFLFEYFSETQRNKGNFPGRFSGRQFSNSRSEMNVSTLELGDSALYLCASTGLQETQYFGPGTRLLVL.

The genes are TRBV6-4 and TRBJ1-1; no clear D gene. This CDR3 region has 14 residues. V was pared by 2 bases and J by 1 base, with 8 bases between. The V gene's germline CDR1 is MRHNA and CDR2 SNTAGT. CDR3 in DNA: TGTGCCAGCAGTGACCCCGGCGGGAACACTGAAGCTTTCTTT. Residues: CASSDPGGNTEAFF.

V is TRBV6-4 and J is TRBJ1-5, with 11 bases lining up with TRBD1. CDR3 length: 16 residues. Germline CDR1 is MRHNA and CDR2 is SNTAGT. V lost 4 bases and J lost 9; bases outside the gene matches: 11. The CDR3 sequence: CASSGRDRGSFWPQHF. Here the CDR3 DNA reads TGTGCCAGCAGTGGCCGGGACAGGGGGTCCTTCTGGCCCCAGCATTTT.